These 17 T cell receptor beta chains came from one sample sequenced in a study of T cells after posttransplantation cyclophosphamide. The protocol was immunoSEQ multiplex PCR, while the TCRdb copy is restricted to in-frame clones and leaves out a portion. The sample consists of roughly 14,000 clones, about four fifths of them appearing once. Methotrexate plus calcineurin inhibitor accompanied controls' myeloablative marrow transplants; sampling was 1 year later. The sequencing here drew on PBMCs, taken more than 350 days after allogeneic stem cell transplant with calcineurin inhibitor and methotrexate. The receptor set was obtained from a young adult male patient who received an allogeneic stem cell transplant from a related donor, was CMV-positive, and had no GVHD. Some T cells could come from the graft donor.

The chain combines TRBV11-2 with TRBJ1-2; the D is unclear. CDR1 and CDR2 (germline): SGHAT, FQNNGV. V lost 0 bases and J 3 bases, leaving 8 bases between the germline ends. The CDR3 has 14 residues. Written as DNA, the CDR3 is TGTGCCAGCAGCTTAGACGTGGGAGACTATGGCTACACCTTC. Amino acid sequence: CASSLDVGDYGYTF.

The V gene is TRBV11-1, the J gene TRBJ2-5; TRBD2 agrees at 7 bases. The J call is doubtful: the DNA matches TRBJ2-7 better. The germline CDR1 and CDR2 sequences are SGHAT and FQDESV (reference sequence). The CDR3 runs 15 residues. CDR3 sequence reads: CASSLYGEGIYEQYF. The DNA for the CDR3 is TGTGCCAGCAGCTTATACGGGGAGGGGATCTACGAGCAGTACTTC.

The rearrangement uses TRBV28 and TRBJ1-1, with D possibly TRBD1 on 6 matching bases. Per the germline V gene, CDR1 is MDHEN and CDR2 is SYDVKM. The CDR3 loop spans 11 amino acids. V lost 5 bases and J lost 6, with 7 bases in between. CDR3 amino acids: CASSQGPEAFF. The DNA for the CDR3 is TGTGCCAGCAGTCAGGGGCCTGAAGCTTTCTTT.

V and J are TRBV5-4 and TRBJ1-4; D ambiguous. The CDR3 length is 13 residues. Per germline, CDR1 SGHNT and CDR2 YYREEE (reference sequence). The V and J ends lost 5 bases and 8 bases respectively, with 13 bases between them. CDR3 residues: CASSPGSDEKLFF. The CDR3 DNA reads as TGTGCCAGCAGTCCGGGGTCGGACGAAAAACTGTTTTTT.

DNA for the CDR3: TGTGCCAGCAACGCACAGGGGTCGACAACCTACGAGCAGTACTTC. This gives the protein CASNAQGSTTYEQYF. This chain links TRBV2 with TRBJ2-7; 7 bases are a match to TRBD1. CDR1 and CDR2 (germline): SNHLY, FYNNEI. V gave up 7 bases and J gave up 2 bases; unmatched junction bases: 11. This CDR3 comprises 15 residues.

This clone was seen just once. The V gene is TRBV2, the J gene TRBJ2-7, with 11 positions matching TRBD1. The CDR3 consists of 14 residues. Germline V gene data show CDR1 as SNHLY and CDR2 as FYNNEI. With V trimmed by 3 bases and J by 7 bases, 5 bases remained unmatched. The CDR3 sequence: CASSEGQGVAEQYF. CDR3 in DNA: TGTGCCAGCAGTGAGGGACAGGGGGTCGCTGAGCAGTACTTC.

The V and J genes are TRBV7-8 and TRBJ2-7; the D is unclear. With 7 bases removed from V and 2 bases from J, the gap between germline ends came to 18 bases. This CDR3 is built from 15 residues. Germline V gene data show CDR1 as SGHVS and CDR2 as FQNEAQ. CDR3 residues: CASIVVGPSAYEQYF. In DNA, the CDR3 is TGTGCCAGCATTGTTGTGGGCCCCTCAGCCTACGAGCAGTACTTC. The full variable domain, rest sourced from reference TRBV7-8 and TRBJ2-7, is GAGVSQSPRYKVAKRGQDVALRCDPISGHVSLFWYQQALGQGPEFLTYFQNEAQLDKSGLPSDRFFAERPEGSVSTLKIQRTQQEDSAVYLCASIVVGPSAYEQYFGPGTRLTVT.

The chain combines TRBV6-1 with TRBJ1-2; D unresolved. CDR1 is MNHNS, CDR2 SASEGT, per germline. The CDR3 consists of 14 residues. Trimming pared 8 bases from V and 2 bases from J, leaving 15 bases between. The CDR3 loop reads CASRLRGRNYGYTF. DNA for the CDR3: TGTGCCAGCCGACTGCGCGGGAGAAACTATGGCTACACCTTC.

This chain links TRBV6-5 with TRBJ2-7; TRBD2 matches 7 bases. Trimming at V came to 5 bases and at J to 2 bases, leaving 6 bases not matched to a gene. The CDR3 contains 14 residues. The germline V gene encodes CDR1 MNHEY and CDR2 SVGAGI. Here the CDR3 reads CASSQREGAYEQYF. The CDR3 DNA reads as TGTGCCAGCAGTCAGCGGGAAGGGGCCTACGAGCAGTACTTC.

This clone rates as medium-sized. The CDR3 protein is CASSSDEQVSYEQYF. In DNA form, the CDR3 reads TGTGCCAGCAGCTCCGACGAACAGGTATCCTACGAGCAGTACTTC. This sequence joins TRBV7-9 and TRBJ2-7; possibly TRBD1 for D (5 bases). Trimming removed 4 bases at V and 1 base at J, with 14 bases between. The germline gives CDR1 SEHNR, CDR2 FQNEAQ (reference sequence). CDR3 length equals 15 residues.

This chain connects TRBV18 to TRBJ2-3, with a possible D match to TRBD2 (5 bases). V shed 6 bases and J shed 6 bases, with 22 bases lying between them. The CDR3 loop spans 16 amino acids. Looked up from germline, CDR1 is KGHSH and CDR2 is LQKENI. CDR3 bases: TGTGCCAGCTCGCCTATGGGCGGGCCACGTTCGGATACGCAGTATTTT. Protein sequence: CASSPMGGPRSDTQYF.

The CDR3 is CASRLAGGPYEQYF. In nucleotides, the CDR3 is TGTGCCAGCAGATTAGCGGGAGGGCCCTACGAGCAGTACTTC. The rearrangement joins TRBV28 to TRBJ2-7; 11 positions agree with TRBD2. V was clipped by 6 bases and J by 2 bases; unmatched bases: 3. The germline V gene encodes CDR1 MDHEN and CDR2 SYDVKM. This CDR3 is built from 14 residues.

The chain uses TRBV28 and TRBJ2-7; 7 positions agree with TRBD1. Trimming removed 7 bases from V and 4 bases from J; junction bases left unmatched: 1. Germline CDR1 MDHEN, CDR2 SYDVKM. This CDR3 has 11 amino acids. The CDR3 reads CASNRGYEQYF. In DNA form, the CDR3 reads TGTGCCAGCAACAGGGGTTACGAGCAGTACTTC.

J is TRBJ1-1 and V is TRBV9; D is undetermined. Between the trimmed V and J ends, which lost 0 bases and 2 bases, there was a span of 5 bases. There are 13 residues in the CDR3. Germline values: CDR1 SGDLS, CDR2 YYNGEE. The CDR3 here is CASSVALNTEAFF. For the CDR3, the DNA is TGTGCCAGCAGCGTAGCCCTCAACACTGAAGCTTTCTTT.

The V gene is TRBV19, the J gene TRBJ2-5; D gene uncertain. This CDR3 contains 13 residues. Looked up from germline, CDR1 is LNHDA and CDR2 is SQIVND (reference sequence). The V and J ends lost 4 bases and 2 bases respectively, with 8 bases between them. In nucleotides, the CDR3 is TGTGCCAGTAGTAGTGGCAGTCAAGAGACCCAGTACTTC. This gives the protein CASSSGSQETQYF.

V gene TRBV10-3 combines with J gene TRBJ1-1; 8 bases fit TRBD1. Germline V gene data show CDR1 as ENHRY and CDR2 as SYGVKD. Unmatched junction bases numbered 11, after V lost 3 bases and J lost 5 bases. This CDR3 has 16 residues. The CDR3 sequence is CAISERLTGGLTEAFF. In DNA, the CDR3 is TGTGCCATCAGTGAACGCCTTACAGGGGGGTTGACTGAAGCTTTCTTT.

The V gene is TRBV27, the J gene TRBJ2-5; 8 nucleotides match TRBD2. The J segment lost 5 bases and the V segment lost 5 bases, leaving 22 bases of the junction unmatched. This CDR3 comprises 19 residues. The germline V gene encodes CDR1 MNHEY and CDR2 SMNVEV (reference sequence). The CDR3: CASSPLAGTRIEERETQYF. In DNA, the CDR3 is TGTGCCAGCAGTCCACTCGCCGGGACTAGGATAGAGGAGAGGGAGACCCAGTACTTC.